These 12 T cell receptor beta chains came from one sample sequenced in a study of blood T cells in healthy people across ages. Using a J-beta primer mix together with a sample-barcoded 5' primer, a second PCR was run for about 7 to 12 cycles. MiXCR was run by TCRdb on the 5' RACE reads, yielding one entry per CDR3 protein. The top ten hold around 29% of the sample, which has 250,000 to 300,000 distinct CDR3 sequences, less than 30% seen once. Sequencing input: blood. These TCRs come from a woman between 65 and 79 years old in good health.

Only a few counts were recorded for this clonotype. The V and J genes are TRBV4-3 and TRBJ2-5; D is unclear. This CDR3 region has 13 residues. Trimming stripped 4 bases from V and 1 base from J, with 7 bases between. CDR1 is LGHNA and CDR2 is YSLEER in the germline V gene. This chain's CDR3 is CASSPSIQETQYF. DNA for the CDR3: TGCGCCAGCAGCCCCTCTATCCAAGAGACCCAGTACTTC.

This chain connects TRBV28 to TRBJ2-7; the D is unclear. Germline V gives CDR1 MDHEN, CDR2 SYDVKM. V lost 8 bases and J 1 base, leaving 12 bases between the germline ends. CDR3 length: 13 amino acids. The CDR3 DNA is TGTGCCAGCCGAGATGGACGGTCCTACGAGCAGTACTTC. Translated, it gives CASRDGRSYEQYF.

The chain recombines TRBV15 with TRBJ2-1; no firm D call. This CDR3 comprises 18 residues. Germline values: CDR1 LNHNV, CDR2 YYDKDF (reference sequence). The V end lost 5 bases, the J end lost 0 bases, and 20 bases lay between the germline ends. The chain's CDR3 is CATSRSYLDGSSYNEQFF. The CDR3, as DNA: TGTGCCACCAGCCGATCATATTTAGACGGTAGCTCCTACAATGAGCAGTTCTTC.

This clonotype came up many times. The CDR3 DNA reads TGTGCCAGCAGCGCTAGCGGGCAAGAGACCCAGTACTTC. Translation gives CASSASGQETQYF. The gene calls are TRBV6-6 and TRBJ2-5; 8 bases are shared with TRBD2. The CDR3 length is 13 residues. Trimming at V came to 6 bases and at J to 2 bases, leaving 2 bases not matched to a gene. The germline V gene encodes CDR1 MNHNY and CDR2 SVGAGI (reference sequence).

In this sample, this clonotype turned up a few times. CDR3 sequence (DNA): TGCGCCAGCAGCTTGGCGGGACAGGGCTACGAGCAGTACTTC. This codes for CASSLAGQGYEQYF. V is TRBV5-1 and J is TRBJ2-7; the match to TRBD1 covers 9 bases. This CDR3 region has 14 residues. In germline, CDR1 is SGHRS, CDR2 YFSETQ. The J segment lost 3 bases and the V segment lost 0 bases, leaving 1 base of the junction unmatched. Drawing the rest from reference TRBV5-1 and TRBJ2-7, the complete variable domain is KAGVTQTPRYLIKTRGQQVTLSCSPISGHRSVSWYQQTPGQGLQFLFEYFSETQRNKGNFPGRFSGRQFSNSRSEMNVSTLELGDSALYLCASSLAGQGYEQYFGPGTRLTVT.

This clonotype was seen only once. V usage is TRBV5-1 and J usage is TRBJ1-1; D gene unclear. Germline lookup yields CDR1 SGHRS and CDR2 YFSETQ. The V and J ends lost 5 bases and 5 bases respectively, with 13 bases between them. The CDR3 runs 13 residues. The CDR3 bases are TGCGCCAGCAGGGAGAGGGAAGTAACTGAAGCTTTCTTT. This gives the protein CASREREVTEAFF.

V usage is TRBV9 and J usage is TRBJ2-2; D ambiguous. V dropped 2 bases and J dropped 2 bases, with 10 bases sitting between them. CDR1 and CDR2 (germline): SGDLS, YYNGEE. CDR3 length equals 15 residues. This chain's CDR3 is CASSVDPRNTGELFF. The CDR3 nucleotides are TGTGCCAGCAGCGTGGACCCCCGAAACACCGGGGAGCTGTTTTTT.

The chain combines TRBV12-3 or TRBV12-4 with TRBJ2-3; 9 nucleotides match TRBD1. The CDR3 loop spans 15 amino acids. With 5 bases clipped from V and 2 bases from J, the junction kept 5 bases outside the gene matches. The CDR3 sequence: CASSRQGVLTDTQYF. CDR3 sequence (DNA): TGTGCCAGCAGTCGACAGGGGGTCCTCACAGATACGCAGTATTTT.

This chain joins TRBV27 and TRBJ2-1; D remains unclear. Germline loops: CDR1 MNHEY, CDR2 SMNVEV (reference sequence). The V gene lost 4 bases and the J gene lost 3 bases, with 16 bases spanning the gap. The CDR3 spans 16 residues. CDR3 sequence reads: CASSSTTGFYYNEQFF. The CDR3 nucleotides read TGTGCCAGCAGTTCTACTACTGGGTTCTACTACAATGAGCAGTTCTTC.

This clonotype was observed a few times. V is TRBV7-6 and J is TRBJ1-2, with no clear D. This CDR3 spans 12 amino acids. V was trimmed by 8 bases and J by 7 bases, leaving 14 bases between them. The V gene's germline CDR1 is SGHVS and CDR2 FNYEAQ. DNA of the CDR3: TGTGCCAGCTCAGGCGGCTCAGGTGGCTACACCTTC. Protein sequence: CASSGGSGGYTF.

V usage is TRBV20-1 and J usage is TRBJ2-7; D uncertain. The CDR3 covers 14 residues. V lost 6 bases and J lost 3, with 18 bases in between. Germline V gene lookup returns CDR1 DFQATT and CDR2 SNEGSKA (reference sequence). The CDR3 sequence: CSAGLSGLDYEQYF. In nucleotides, the CDR3 is TGCAGTGCCGGCCTGAGTGGGTTGGACTACGAGCAGTACTTC.

To note about this clonotype: A much larger clone differs from this one at a single base, so this may be a read error. The V gene is TRBV20-1, the J gene TRBJ2-5; perhaps D is TRBD1 or TRBD2 (6 bases each). TRBJ2-1 matches the DNA end more closely, so the J call is doubtful. CDR1 is DFQATT and CDR2 is SNEGSKA in the germline V gene (reference sequence). The CDR3 consists of 15 residues. The CDR3 DNA reads as TGCAGTGCTGCGCAGTCTAGGGGGGCCCGGGATGAGCAGTTCTTC. Protein product: CSAAQSRGARDEQFF.